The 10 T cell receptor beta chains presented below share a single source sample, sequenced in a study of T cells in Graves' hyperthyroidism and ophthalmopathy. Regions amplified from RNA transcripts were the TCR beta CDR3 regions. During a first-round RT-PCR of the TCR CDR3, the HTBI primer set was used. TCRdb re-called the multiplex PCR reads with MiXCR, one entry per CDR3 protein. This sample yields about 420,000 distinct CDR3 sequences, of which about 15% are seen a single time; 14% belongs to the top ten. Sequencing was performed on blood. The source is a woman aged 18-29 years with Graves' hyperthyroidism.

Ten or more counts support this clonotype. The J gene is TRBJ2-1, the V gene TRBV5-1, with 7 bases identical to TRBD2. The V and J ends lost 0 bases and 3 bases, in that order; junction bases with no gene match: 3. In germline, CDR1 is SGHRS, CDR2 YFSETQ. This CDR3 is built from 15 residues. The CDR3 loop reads CASSLGAGVYNEQFF. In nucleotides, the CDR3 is TGCGCCAGCAGCTTGGGCGCGGGAGTCTACAATGAGCAGTTCTTC.

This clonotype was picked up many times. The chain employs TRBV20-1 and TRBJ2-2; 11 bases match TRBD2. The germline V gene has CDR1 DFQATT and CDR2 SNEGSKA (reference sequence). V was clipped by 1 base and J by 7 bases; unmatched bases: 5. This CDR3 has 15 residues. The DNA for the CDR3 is TGCAGTGCTAGAGCGGGACTAGCGGACAACGGGGAGCTGTTTTTT. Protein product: CSARAGLADNGELFF.

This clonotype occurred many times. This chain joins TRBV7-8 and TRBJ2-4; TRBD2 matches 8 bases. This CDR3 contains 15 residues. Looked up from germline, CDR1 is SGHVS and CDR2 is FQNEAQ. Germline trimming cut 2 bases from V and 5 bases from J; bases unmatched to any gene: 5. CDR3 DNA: TGTGCCAGCAGCTTAAATGTAGCGGGGCAAAACATTCAGTACTTC. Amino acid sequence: CASSLNVAGQNIQYF.

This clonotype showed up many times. CDR3 nucleotides: TGTGCCAGCAGCCCCCAGGCAGATACGCAGTATTTT. Amino acid sequence: CASSPQADTQYF. The rearrangement links TRBV28 to TRBJ2-3; D is ambiguous. Germline-derived CDR1 and CDR2 are MDHEN and SYDVKM. Trimming shortened V by 6 bases and J by 4 bases, and 8 bases separated the two germline ends. The CDR3 length is 12 residues.

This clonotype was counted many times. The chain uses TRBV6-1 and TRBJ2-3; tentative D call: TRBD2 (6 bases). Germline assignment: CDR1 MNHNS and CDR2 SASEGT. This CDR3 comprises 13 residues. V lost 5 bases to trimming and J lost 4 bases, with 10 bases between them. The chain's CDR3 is CASSRRAADTQYF. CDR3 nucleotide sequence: TGTGCCAGCAGTCGGAGGGCTGCAGATACGCAGTATTTT.

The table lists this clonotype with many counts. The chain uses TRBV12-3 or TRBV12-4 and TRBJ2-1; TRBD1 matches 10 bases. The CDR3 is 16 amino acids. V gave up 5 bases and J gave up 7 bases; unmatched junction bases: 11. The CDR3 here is CASSPRGGTGDNEQFF. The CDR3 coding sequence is TGTGCCAGCAGTCCACGGGGGGGGACAGGGGATAATGAGCAGTTCTTC.

The CDR3 spells CASSKGQGSQLSNIQYF. In DNA, the CDR3 is TGTGCCAGCAGCAAGGGACAGGGATCCCAACTTTCAAACATTCAGTACTTC. The chain recombines TRBV9 with TRBJ2-4; 9 bases are a match to TRBD1. The V gene end was trimmed by 4 bases and the J gene end by 6 bases; junction bases not matched to a gene: 14. Germline assignment: CDR1 SGDLS and CDR2 YYNGEE. CDR3 size: 17 residues.

CDR3 loop: CASRAGTSRAFF. The CDR3 DNA follows: TGTGCCTCCAGAGCGGGGACCTCGCGGGCTTTCTTT. The V and J genes are TRBV2 and TRBJ1-1; weak D call: TRBD1 (5 bases). Between the trimmed V and J ends, which lost 11 bases and 11 bases, there was a span of 21 bases. The germline CDR1 and CDR2 sequences are SNHLY and FYNNEI. This CDR3 is 12 amino acids long.

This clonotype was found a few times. For the CDR3, the DNA is TGTGCCAGCAGCTTGTGGTACACAGATACGCAGTATTTT. Translated, it gives CASSLWYTDTQYF. The chain joins TRBV14 to TRBJ2-3; unclear D gene. The CDR3 is made up of 13 amino acids. The germline gives CDR1 SGHDN, CDR2 FVKESK. The germline V and J ends were trimmed by 5 bases and 2 bases, with 8 bases remaining between them.

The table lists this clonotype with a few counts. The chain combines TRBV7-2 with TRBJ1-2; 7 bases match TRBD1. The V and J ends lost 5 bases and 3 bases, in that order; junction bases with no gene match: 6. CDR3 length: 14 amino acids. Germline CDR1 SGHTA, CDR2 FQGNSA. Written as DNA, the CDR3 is TGTGCCAGCAGCCCAAGGACAGGCGACTATGGCTACACCTTC. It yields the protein CASSPRTGDYGYTF.